A selection of T cell receptor beta chains follows, all from one sample in a study of somatic mutations in cytotoxic T cells in rheumatoid arthritis. TCRdb's copy holds only in-frame clones and misses some; the assay was immunoSEQ multiplex PCR. The repertoire holds 30,000 to 45,000 clones, with approximately 80% as singletons. Sample: CD8+ T cells sorted from blood. The source of these receptors is a man in his forties in good health. Both conserved end residues are part of each CDR3. The order of the fields is CDR3 protein, CDR3 DNA, J gene, D gene, V gene, clone size. D genes are given only for firm matches. Clone size is not always given. Where it is, it says once, few, many or a class for expanded clones.

CASTGQAKNIQYF | TGTGCCAGCACGGGGCAGGCCAAAAACATTCAGTACTTC | TRBJ2-4 | NA | TRBV28 | NA
CASSYTSGNAYEQYF | TGTGCCAGCAGCTACACTAGCGGCAATGCCTACGAGCAGTACTTC | TRBJ2-7 | TRBD2 | TRBV7-9 | NA
CATSSSPGAQETQYF | TGTGCCACCAGCAGTTCCCCGGGGGCTCAAGAGACCCAGTACTTC | TRBJ2-5 | NA | TRBV15 | NA
CASSSGLAEYEQFF | TGTGCCAGCAGTTCCGGACTAGCGGAATATGAGCAGTTCTTC | TRBJ2-1 | TRBD2 | TRBV6-5 | NA
CASSVAGAGATDTQYF | TGTGCCAGCAGCGTAGCTGGGGCGGGAGCGACAGATACGCAGTATTTT | TRBJ2-3 | TRBD2 | TRBV9 | NA
CASSGVYWEQYF | TGTGCCAGCAGTGGCGTGTATTGGGAGCAGTACTTC | TRBJ2-7 | NA | TRBV28 | NA
CASSPGGRGAFF | TGTGCCAGCAGTCCCGGCGGGAGGGGGGCTTTCTTT | TRBJ1-1 | NA | TRBV6-5 | few
CASSLADWGEQFF | TGTGCCAGCAGCTTAGCGGATTGGGGTGAGCAGTTCTTC | TRBJ2-1 | NA | TRBV7-9 | few
CASSQDLGVAGYEQYF | TGCGCCAGCAGCCAAGATCTCGGGGTGGCCGGCTACGAGCAGTACTTC | TRBJ2-7 | NA | TRBV4-1 | NA
CASSGGLASDTQYF | TGCGCCAGCAGCGGGGGACTAGCGTCGGATACGCAGTATTTT | TRBJ2-3 | TRBD2 | TRBV4-1 | once
CASSYGRGNEQYF | TGTGCCAGCAGTTACGGCAGGGGGAACGAGCAGTACTTC | TRBJ2-7 | TRBD1 | TRBV6-5 | NA
CASSLVWSSGSYNEQFF | TGTGCCAGCAGCTTAGTATGGAGTAGCGGGAGTTACAATGAGCAGTTCTTC | TRBJ2-1 | TRBD2 | TRBV7-2 | NA
CASSQERYTEAFF | TGTGCCAGCAGCCAAGAGAGATACACTGAAGCTTTCTTT | TRBJ1-1 | NA | TRBV4-2 | few
CASSAGQGNQETQYF | TGTGCCAGCAGCGCCGGACAGGGTAACCAAGAGACCCAGTACTTC | TRBJ2-5 | TRBD1 | TRBV9 | NA
CASSFGPGVYEQYF | TGTGCCAGCAGCTTCGGTCCTGGGGTCTACGAGCAGTACTTC | TRBJ2-7 | NA | TRBV5-4 | NA
CASTPGSTGELFF | TGTGCCAGCACCCCAGGGAGCACCGGGGAGCTGTTTTTT | TRBJ2-2 | NA | TRBV5-4 | NA
CASSLSLGSYNEQFF | TGTGCCAGCAGTTTATCGTTGGGCTCCTACAATGAGCAGTTCTTC | TRBJ2-1 | NA | TRBV27 | NA
CASSIYRDSLFGYTF | TGTGCCAGCAGTATATACCGGGACAGCCTATTTGGCTACACCTTC | TRBJ1-2 | TRBD1 | TRBV27 | NA
CASSPRDDGTGELFF | TGTGCCAGCTCACCTAGAGACGATGGCACCGGGGAGCTGTTTTTT | TRBJ2-2 | NA | TRBV18 | NA
CASSLDASGDYEQYF | TGTGCTAGCAGCTTAGATGCTAGCGGAGACTACGAGCAGTACTTC | TRBJ2-7 | TRBD2 | TRBV7-7 | few
CASSPMTQLGTYEQYF | TGTGCCAGCTCACCAATGACACAGTTGGGGACCTACGAGCAGTACTTC | TRBJ2-7 | NA | TRBV18 | few
CASSMGTGLPYEQYF | TGTGCCAGTAGTATGGGGACAGGTTTGCCCTACGAGCAGTACTTC | TRBJ2-7 | TRBD1 | TRBV19 | few
CASSDTSGSTSTDTQYF | TGTGCCAGCAGTGACACTAGCGGTTCTACTAGCACAGATACGCAGTATTTT | TRBJ2-3 | TRBD2 | TRBV7-3 | NA
CASSEAFSSREVTDTQYF | TGTGCCAGCAGTGAAGCCTTTTCTTCCCGGGAGGTCACAGATACGCAGTATTTT | TRBJ2-3 | TRBD2 | TRBV2 | NA
CASSWGTANTGELFF | TGTGCCAGCAGCTGGGGGACAGCGAACACCGGGGAGCTGTTTTTT | TRBJ2-2 | TRBD1 | TRBV13 | NA
CASSLATRERGYEQYF | TGTGCCAGCAGCTTGGCCACGAGGGAGCGCGGGTACGAGCAGTACTTC | TRBJ2-7 | NA | TRBV5-5 | NA
CASGTGGLRTGELFF | TGTGCCAGCGGGACAGGGGGCCTAAGGACCGGGGAGCTGTTTTTT | TRBJ2-2 | TRBD1 | TRBV27 | NA
CASSVTGPGELFF | TGTGCCAGCAGCGTAACAGGGCCCGGGGAGCTGTTTTTT | TRBJ2-2 | NA | TRBV9 | NA
CASSPRTSGSIEQYF | TGTGCCAGCAGTCCCAGGACTAGCGGGAGTATTGAGCAGTACTTC | TRBJ2-7 | TRBD2 | TRBV27 | NA
CASSLDPGQAETQYF | TGTGCCAGCAGCTTAGACCCGGGCCAGGCAGAGACCCAGTACTTC | TRBJ2-5 | NA | TRBV13 | NA
CASSQEPLKYNEQFF | TGCGCCAGCAGCCAAGAGCCACTTAAATACAATGAGCAGTTCTTC | TRBJ2-1 | NA | TRBV4-3 | NA
CAWRAQPSNGYTF | TGTGCCTGGAGGGCTCAGCCATCGAATGGCTACACCTTC | TRBJ1-2 | NA | TRBV30 | NA
CASSTSGGQPQHF | TGTGCCAGCAGTACCTCTGGGGGTCAGCCCCAGCATTTT | TRBJ1-5 | NA | TRBV27 | NA
CASSLGPGALGTYEQYF | TGTGCCAGCAGCTTAGGGCCGGGGGCGCTCGGAACCTACGAGCAGTACTTC | TRBJ2-7 | NA | TRBV7-3 | NA
CASSLSGPYEQYF | TGTGCCAGCAGCCTTAGCGGCCCCTACGAGCAGTACTTC | TRBJ2-7 | NA | TRBV6-5 | NA
CASSDTRTAPIYGYTF | TGTGCCAGCAGTGATACCAGGACAGCTCCGATTTATGGCTACACCTTC | TRBJ1-2 | NA | TRBV2 | NA
CASSNTGSNNLRRQYF | TGTGCCAGCAGCAACACAGGGTCTAACAACCTACGACGGCAGTACTTC | TRBJ2-7 | NA | TRBV7-9 | few
CASSAQGPGYMNTEAFF | TGTGCCAGTAGTGCACAGGGACCGGGGTATATGAACACTGAAGCTTTCTTT | TRBJ1-1 | NA | TRBV19 | NA
CASSQDRQEEGGYEQYF | TGCGCCAGCAGCCAAGATAGACAAGAGGAGGGTGGCTACGAGCAGTACTTC | TRBJ2-7 | NA | TRBV4-1 | NA
CASRKRETYEQYF | TGTGCCAGCAGGAAGCGGGAAACCTACGAGCAGTACTTC | TRBJ2-7 | TRBD2 | TRBV6-1 | NA
CASSFAEGRAYNEQFF | TGTGCCAGCAGCTTCGCGGAGGGCCGAGCCTACAATGAGCAGTTCTTC | TRBJ2-1 | NA | TRBV7-9 | NA
CASSLWAGYEQYF | TGTGCCAGCAGCTTATGGGCGGGATACGAGCAGTACTTC | TRBJ2-7 | NA | TRBV7-3 | NA
CASSLERTGSHTGELFF | TGTGCCAGCAGCTTGGAGCGGACAGGATCCCACACCGGGGAGCTGTTTTTT | TRBJ2-2 | TRBD1 | TRBV5-4 | NA
CASSFVPPYEQYF | TGTGCCAGTAGTTTTGTCCCACCCTACGAGCAGTACTTC | TRBJ2-7 | NA | TRBV19 | NA